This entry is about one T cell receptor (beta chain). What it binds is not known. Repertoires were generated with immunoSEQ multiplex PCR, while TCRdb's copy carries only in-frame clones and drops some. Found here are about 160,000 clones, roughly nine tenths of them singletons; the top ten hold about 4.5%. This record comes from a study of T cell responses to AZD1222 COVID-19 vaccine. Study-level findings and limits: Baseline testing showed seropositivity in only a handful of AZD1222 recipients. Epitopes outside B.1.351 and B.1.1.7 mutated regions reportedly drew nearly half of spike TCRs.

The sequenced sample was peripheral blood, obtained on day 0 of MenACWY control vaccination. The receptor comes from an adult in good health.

CDR3 nucleotides: TGTGCCAGCAGCGCGAGGGGGGATGGCTACACCTTC. Translated: CASSARGDGYTF. The chain is built from TRBV11-3 and TRBJ1-2, with D possibly matching TRBD1 (6 bases). Germline CDR1 SGHNT, CDR2 YENEEA. This CDR3 contains 12 residues. Trimming removed 5 bases at V and 6 bases at J, with 10 bases between.